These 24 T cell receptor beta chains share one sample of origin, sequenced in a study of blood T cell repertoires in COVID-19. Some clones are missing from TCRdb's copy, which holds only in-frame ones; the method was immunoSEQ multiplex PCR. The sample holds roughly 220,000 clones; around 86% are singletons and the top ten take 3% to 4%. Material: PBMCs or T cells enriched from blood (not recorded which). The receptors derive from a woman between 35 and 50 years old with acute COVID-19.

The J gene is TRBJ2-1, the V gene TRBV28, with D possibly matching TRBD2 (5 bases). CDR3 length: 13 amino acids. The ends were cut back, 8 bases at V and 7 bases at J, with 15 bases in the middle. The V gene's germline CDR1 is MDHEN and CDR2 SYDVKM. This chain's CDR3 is CASQDSLLNEQFF. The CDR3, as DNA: TGTGCCAGCCAGGACTCCCTCTTGAATGAGCAGTTCTTC.

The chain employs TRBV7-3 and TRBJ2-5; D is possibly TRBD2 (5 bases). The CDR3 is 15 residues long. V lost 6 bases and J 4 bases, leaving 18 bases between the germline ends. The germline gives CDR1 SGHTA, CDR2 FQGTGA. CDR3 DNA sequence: TGTGCCAGCAGGGCCGGGATCGTTAATAGAGAGACCCAGTACTTC. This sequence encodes CASRAGIVNRETQYF. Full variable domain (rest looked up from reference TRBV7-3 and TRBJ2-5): GAGVSQTPSNKVTEKGKYVELRCDPISGHTALYWYRQSLGQGPEFLIYFQGTGAADDSGLPNDRFFAVRPEGSVSTLKIQRTERGDSAVYLCASRAGIVNRETQYFGPGTRLLVL.

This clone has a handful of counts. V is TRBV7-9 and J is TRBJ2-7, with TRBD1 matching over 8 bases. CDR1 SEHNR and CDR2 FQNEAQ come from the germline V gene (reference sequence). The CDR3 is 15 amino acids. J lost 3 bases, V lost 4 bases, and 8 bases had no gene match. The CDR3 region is CASSSHRQGFYEQYF. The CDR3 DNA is TGTGCCAGCAGCTCGCATCGACAGGGGTTCTACGAGCAGTACTTC.

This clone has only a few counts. The CDR3 nucleotides are TGTGCCAGCTCACCACCGGGGCAGGAGAGCTCTGGGGCCAACGTCCTGACTTTC. This encodes CASSPPGQESSGANVLTF. V gene TRBV18 combines with J gene TRBJ2-6; D is possibly TRBD1 (5 bases). The germline V gene encodes CDR1 KGHSH and CDR2 LQKENI. The CDR3 runs 18 residues. Trimming shortened V by 0 bases and J by 0 bases, and 12 bases separated the two germline ends.

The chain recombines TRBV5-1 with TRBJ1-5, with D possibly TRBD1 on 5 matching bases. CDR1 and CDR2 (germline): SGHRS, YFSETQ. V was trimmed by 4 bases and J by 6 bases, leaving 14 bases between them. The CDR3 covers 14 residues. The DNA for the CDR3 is TGCGCCAGCAGCCCCGGGGGGTCTGGTCAGCCCCAGCATTTT. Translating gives CASSPGGSGQPQHF.

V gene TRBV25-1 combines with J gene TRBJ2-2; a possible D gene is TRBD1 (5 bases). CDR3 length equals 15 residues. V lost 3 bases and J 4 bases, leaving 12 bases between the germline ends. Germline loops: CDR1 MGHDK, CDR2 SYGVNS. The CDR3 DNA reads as TGTGCCAGCAGTGAGACTCAGGGAACCACCGGGGAGCTGTTTTTT. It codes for CASSETQGTTGELFF.

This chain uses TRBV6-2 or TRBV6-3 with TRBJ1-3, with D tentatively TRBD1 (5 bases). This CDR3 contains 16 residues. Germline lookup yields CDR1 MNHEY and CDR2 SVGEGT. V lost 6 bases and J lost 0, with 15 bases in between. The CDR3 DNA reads TGTGCCAGCAGCCGGGGCAAGATCAGCTCTGGAAACACCATATATTTT. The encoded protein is CASSRGKISSGNTIYF.

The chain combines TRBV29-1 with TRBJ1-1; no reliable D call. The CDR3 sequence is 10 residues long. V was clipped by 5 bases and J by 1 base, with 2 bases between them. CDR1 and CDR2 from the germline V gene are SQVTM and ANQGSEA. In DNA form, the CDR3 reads TGCAGCGTTCGGAACACTGAAGCTTTCTTT. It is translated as CSVRNTEAFF.

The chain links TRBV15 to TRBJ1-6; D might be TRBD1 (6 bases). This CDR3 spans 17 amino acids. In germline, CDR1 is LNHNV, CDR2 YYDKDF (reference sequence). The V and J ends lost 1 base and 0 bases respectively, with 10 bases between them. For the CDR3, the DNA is TGTGCCACCAGCAGAGCCGGACAGAGCTCCTATAATTCACCCCTCCACTTT. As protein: CATSRAGQSSYNSPLHF.

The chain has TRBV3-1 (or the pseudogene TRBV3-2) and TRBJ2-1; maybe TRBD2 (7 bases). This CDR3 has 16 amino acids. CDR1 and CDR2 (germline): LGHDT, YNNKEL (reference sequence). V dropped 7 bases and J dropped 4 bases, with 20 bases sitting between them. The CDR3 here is CASIPGAGVNYNEQFF. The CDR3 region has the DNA TGTGCCAGCATACCGGGGGCGGGAGTGAATTACAATGAGCAGTTCTTC.

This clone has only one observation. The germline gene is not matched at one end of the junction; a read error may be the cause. CDR3 sequence: CASLPGSNEQFF. CDR3 sequence (DNA): TGTGCCAGCTTACCAGGGAGCAATGAGCAGTTCTTC. V and J are TRBV18 and TRBJ2-1; either TRBD1 or TRBD2 may supply D (5 bases each). Germline V CDR1 and CDR2: KGHSH, LQKENI. The CDR3 is made up of 12 amino acids. The whole variable domain, filled in from reference TRBV18 and TRBJ2-1, reads NAGVMQNPRHLVRRRGQEARLRCSPMKGHSHVYWYRQLPEEGLKFMVYLQKENIIDESGMPKERFSAEFPKEGPSILRIQQVVRGDSAAYFCASLPGSNEQFFGPGTRLTVL.

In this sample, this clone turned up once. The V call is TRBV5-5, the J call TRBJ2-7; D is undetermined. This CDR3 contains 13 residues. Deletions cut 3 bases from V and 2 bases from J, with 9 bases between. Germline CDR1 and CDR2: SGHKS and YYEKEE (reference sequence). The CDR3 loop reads CASSSVPPYEQYF. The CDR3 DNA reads TGTGCCAGCAGCTCAGTGCCCCCCTACGAGCAGTACTTC.

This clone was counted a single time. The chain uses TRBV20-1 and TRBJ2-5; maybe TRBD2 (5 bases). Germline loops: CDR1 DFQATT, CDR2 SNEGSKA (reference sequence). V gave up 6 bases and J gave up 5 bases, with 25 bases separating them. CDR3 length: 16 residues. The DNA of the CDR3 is TGCAGTGCCAGTAGCGCGACCACAGTTGGGGAGGAGACCCAGTACTTC. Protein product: CSASSATTVGEETQYF.

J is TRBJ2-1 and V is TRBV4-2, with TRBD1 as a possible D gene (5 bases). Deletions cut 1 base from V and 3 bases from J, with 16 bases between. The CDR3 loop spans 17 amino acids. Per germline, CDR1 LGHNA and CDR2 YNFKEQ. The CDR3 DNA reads TGTGCCAGCAGCCAAGGGACCCAGGGCTCGGTCTACAATGAGCAGTTCTTC. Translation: CASSQGTQGSVYNEQFF.

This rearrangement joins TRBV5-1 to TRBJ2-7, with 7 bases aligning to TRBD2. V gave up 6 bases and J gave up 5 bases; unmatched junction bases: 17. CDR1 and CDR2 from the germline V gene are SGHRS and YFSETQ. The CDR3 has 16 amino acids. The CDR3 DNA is TGCGCCAGCACCCGGGGGAACATCGGGGGGATCCACGAGCAGTACTTC. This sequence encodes CASTRGNIGGIHEQYF.

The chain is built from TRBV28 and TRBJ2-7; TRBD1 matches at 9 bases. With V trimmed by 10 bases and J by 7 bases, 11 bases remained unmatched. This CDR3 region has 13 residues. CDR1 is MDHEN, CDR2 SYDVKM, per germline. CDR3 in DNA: TGTGCCACCGAGGACAGGGGCTCTTCGGAGCAGTACTTC. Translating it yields CATEDRGSSEQYF.

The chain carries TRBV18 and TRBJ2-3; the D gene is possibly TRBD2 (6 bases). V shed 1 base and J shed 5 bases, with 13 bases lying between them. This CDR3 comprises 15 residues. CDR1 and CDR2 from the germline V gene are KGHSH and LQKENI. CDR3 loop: CASSPRRQEGDTQYF. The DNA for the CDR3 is TGTGCCAGCTCACCACGGCGGCAGGAGGGAGATACGCAGTATTTT.

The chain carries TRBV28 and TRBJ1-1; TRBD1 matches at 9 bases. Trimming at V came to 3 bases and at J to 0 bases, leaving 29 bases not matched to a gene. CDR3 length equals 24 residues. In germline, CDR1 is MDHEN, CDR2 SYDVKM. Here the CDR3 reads CASSFPSRTGDRPGIISMNTEAFF. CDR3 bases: TGTGCCAGCAGTTTTCCCTCGAGGACAGGGGACAGACCTGGCATCATCTCAATGAACACTGAAGCTTTCTTT.

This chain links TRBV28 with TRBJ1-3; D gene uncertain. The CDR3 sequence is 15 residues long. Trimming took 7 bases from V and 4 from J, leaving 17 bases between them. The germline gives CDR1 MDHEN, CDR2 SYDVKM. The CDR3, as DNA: TGTGCCAGCACCTCCCTGGGGAGCTCGGGAAACACCATATATTTT. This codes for CASTSLGSSGNTIYF.

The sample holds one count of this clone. CDR3 residues: CASRAGTSESTGELFF. The CDR3 DNA reads as TGTGCCAGCAGAGCCGGGACTAGCGAGTCCACCGGGGAGCTGTTTTTT. This chain uses TRBV2 with TRBJ2-2; 10 bases map to TRBD2. Unmatched junction bases numbered 8, after V lost 6 bases and J lost 4 bases. This CDR3 comprises 16 residues. Germline values: CDR1 SNHLY, CDR2 FYNNEI.

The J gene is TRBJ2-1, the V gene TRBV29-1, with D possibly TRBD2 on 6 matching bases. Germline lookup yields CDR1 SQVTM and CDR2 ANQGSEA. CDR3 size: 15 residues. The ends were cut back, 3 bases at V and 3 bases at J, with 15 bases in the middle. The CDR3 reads CSVDVTGAVYNEQFF. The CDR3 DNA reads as TGCAGCGTTGACGTTACGGGAGCCGTCTACAATGAGCAGTTCTTC.

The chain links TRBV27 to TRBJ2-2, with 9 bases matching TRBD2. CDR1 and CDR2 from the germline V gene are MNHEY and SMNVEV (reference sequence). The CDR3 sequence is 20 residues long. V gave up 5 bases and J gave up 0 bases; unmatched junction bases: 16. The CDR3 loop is CASSLSRVAGGPSNTGELFF. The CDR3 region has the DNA TGTGCCAGCAGTCTCTCCCGGGTTGCGGGAGGGCCCTCGAACACCGGGGAGCTGTTTTTT.

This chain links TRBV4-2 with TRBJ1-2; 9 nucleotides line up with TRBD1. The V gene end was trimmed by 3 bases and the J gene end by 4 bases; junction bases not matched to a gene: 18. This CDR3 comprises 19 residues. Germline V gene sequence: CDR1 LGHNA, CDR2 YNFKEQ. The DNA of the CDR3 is TGTGCCAGCAGCCACGGTGTCACAGGGGGCCGGGCAGGTAGCTATGGCTACACCTTC. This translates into CASSHGVTGGRAGSYGYTF.

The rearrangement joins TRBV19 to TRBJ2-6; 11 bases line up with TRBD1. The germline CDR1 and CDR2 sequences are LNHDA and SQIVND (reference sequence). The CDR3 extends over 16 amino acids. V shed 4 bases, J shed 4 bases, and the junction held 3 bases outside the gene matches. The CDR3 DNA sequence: TGTGCCAGTAGTACGGACAGGGGGCAGGGGGCCAACGTCCTGACTTTC. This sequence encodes CASSTDRGQGANVLTF.